What follows is one T cell receptor (beta chain) and its context. The antigen is unknown. This CDR3 is built from 16 residues. Germline V gene lookup returns CDR1 SGHRS and CDR2 YFSETQ. Trimming shortened V by 4 bases and J by 5 bases, and 21 bases separated the two germline ends. The data originate from a study of cytomegalovirus exposure and HLA in healthy donors. Amplification used 60 Vbeta primers and 13 Jbeta primers. TCRdb's copy holds only in-frame clones and misses some; the assay was immunoSEQ multiplex PCR. The sample holds 170,000 or so clones, 84% seen once. General observations from the study: Later genetic work tied a missense DCLRE1C variant to beta-chain V and J trimming. Later analysis showed TCR association rates varying by HLA locus, highest for DRB1 and lowest for HLA-C.

The sample consisted of PBMCs. This receptor was obtained from a boy aged 2 to 10 in good health and CMV-seronegative. The chain is built from TRBV5-1 and TRBJ1-1; no clear D gene. The CDR3 DNA follows: TGCGCCAGCAGCCCTCTAAATACCGATCCTGTAACTGAAGCTTTCTTT. This gives the protein CASSPLNTDPVTEAFF.